A single TCR beta chain is shown here with its context. As yet, its antigen is unknown. In every patient, relapse followed autologous stem cell transplantation, while exposure to brentuximab vedotin differed. The data originate from a study of PD-1 blockade in classical Hodgkin lymphoma. Study-level findings and limits: Baseline TCR diversity was reportedly lower in newly diagnosed patients than healthy donors.

Clones were sequenced by immunoSEQ multiplex PCR, and TCRdb holds only the in-frame ones, with some missing. The sample has 35,000 to 45,000 clones, approximately 69% seen once. The ends were cut back, 5 bases at V and 0 bases at J, with 11 bases in the middle. The CDR3 sequence is 14 residues long. Germline CDR1 is MNHEY and CDR2 is SVGAGI. The input for sequencing was peripheral blood mononuclear cells (PBMCs), taken before the second cycle of nivolumab. This chain connects TRBV6-5 to TRBJ2-7; D uncertain. This receptor was identified in a human donor with classical Hodgkin lymphoma. CDR3 nucleotides: TGTGCCAGCAGTCCAGCGCTGAGCTCCTACGAGCAGTACTTC. Amino acids: CASSPALSSYEQYF.